The T cell receptor beta chain described here comes from a study of blood T cell repertoires in COVID-19. Study in general: Both acute and convalescent COVID-19 samples were obtained from the United States, Italy and Spain.

The V end was cut by 4 bases, the J end by 4 bases, with 13 bases between. Germline loops: CDR1 MDHEN, CDR2 SYDVKM. This CDR3 is built from 14 residues. The assay was immunoSEQ multiplex PCR, and TCRdb's table has in-frame clones only and misses some. This sample yields roughly 110,000 clones, of which 70% to 90% are seen a single time; almost 8.5% belongs to the top ten. The source is a woman aged 65 to 85 who had recovered from COVID-19. Sequencing used peripheral blood. The rearrangement uses TRBV28 and TRBJ1-1, with a weak D call TRBD1 (5 bases). CDR3 DNA: TGTGCCAGCAGTTCCGACCCTAGGGGCACTGAAGCTTTCTTT. Translating gives CASSSDPRGTEAFF.